This T cell receptor beta chain comes out of a study of blood T cells in healthy people across ages. Using a J-beta primer mix together with a sample-barcoded 5' primer, a second PCR was run for about 6 to 11 cycles. TCRdb fed the 5' RACE reads into MiXCR, producing one record per CDR3 protein. Among more than 1 million distinct CDR3 sequences listed, around 43% were seen once. At least 6 million PBMCs were isolated per sample. Germline CDR1 and CDR2: DFQATT and SNEGSKA (reference sequence). Trimming cost V 2 bases and J 4 bases, with 3 bases left between them. This CDR3 has 11 residues. The chain couples TRBV20-1 to TRBJ2-1; D gene unclear. This TCR derives from a woman aged 55-70 years in good health. Sequencing was carried out using blood. This chain's CDR3 is CSARRYNEQFF. In DNA form, the CDR3 reads TGCAGTGCTAGAAGATACAATGAGCAGTTCTTC.